This T cell receptor (beta chain) came from a study of cytomegalovirus exposure and HLA in healthy donors listed by TCRdb under 2017. About the investigation overall: According to an earlier analysis of around 600 of the donors, about 179 million T cells yielded 117 million unique TCR beta sequences and 276 Gb of sequence data. An early release covering about 600 HLA-typed donors comprised 250 to 350 gigabases of sequencing data and 65 million to 100 million unique TCR sequences. The genetic ancestry cluster associated with self-reported Caucasian donors included around 76% of the roughly 400 genotyped donors. The study aimed to test whether cataloging public T cell receptors could reveal signatures of past pathogen exposure. The T cell repertoires of 550 to 850 subjects were profiled by immunosequencing and related to cytomegalovirus serostatus. A separate validation cohort of approximately 120 different subjects was used in addition to the approximately 700-subject first cohort. To predict cytomegalovirus infection status, the study combined high-throughput TCR immunosequencing, statistical association of individual TCRs with disease status, and machine learning. A later analysis re-examined previously published TCR beta repertoires from just over 650 donors and added high-resolution HLA genotyping to investigate patterns of TCR occurrence. Rather than drawing on any new phenotypic data, the later analysis identified candidate immune exposures from TCR beta sequences and the way those sequences occurred across donors. An earlier analysis of more than 450 of the donors used high-throughput TCR beta sequencing to judge whether each TCR beta V gene segment behaved as functional or pseudogenic. Donor age, sex, ethnicity and CMV serostatus were collected together with the repertoire data. A later genetic analysis took genome-wide SNP genotypes for about 55% of the roughly 700 donors and used that subset as a discovery cohort. Every repertoire in the discovery cohort had been generated on one and the same sequencing platform. HLA typing included class I and class II loci at four-digit resolution. Typing coverage differed by locus: A, B, C, DRB1 and DQB1 were typed in about 620-640 donors, DQA1 in about 510, DPA1 in 600 to 610, and DPB1 in about 450. Roughly five DR-DQ haplotypes were treated as single units for association and clustering because of strong linkage in the cohort. Among a few hundred genotyped donors of the cohort, an average of about 240,000 unique TCR beta nucleotide sequences were sequenced per donor, roughly 20% of them non-productive. Study-wide findings and limitations: Sequencing depth was assumed to be roughly uniform across donors in the presence/absence analyses, though that assumption may not hold. The authors suggested that the approach could potentially be extended to other disease states and immunological phenotypes. The only immune exposure information available for the cohort was CMV serostatus. According to a later analysis, most CMV-associated TCR beta chains appeared to be HLA-restricted, and the HLA associations seemed to be driven largely by CMV exposure. According to a later analysis, TCR association rates differed among HLA loci, with DRB1 alleles showing the most associated TCRs and HLA-C alleles showing the fewest. When HLA alleles, especially DR and DQ, strongly co-occurred, attributing TCR associations to individual alleles was difficult. HLA typing was unavailable for some donors at each locus, so association tests used only the typed subset. Because counts were too low, some 17 rarely observed V segments, including chromosome 9 orphons, were left out of the earlier analysis of roughly 600 of the donors. A total of fewer than 200 TCR beta chains were listed by the study as associated with cytomegalovirus. Most TCR sequences were seen in very few donors, while some public TCRs were found in many individuals. In both the original and validation cohorts, the classifier was reported to diagnose cytomegalovirus status with high specificity and sensitivity. A cluster of highly shared sequence variants was judged likely to be a technical artifact of the sequencing pipeline. Linkage disequilibrium might explain the correlated functional status among segregating V segments, but an unknown experimental factor could not be ruled out. In this cohort, only TCR beta chains were sequenced, and detectable features were limited by the absence of alpha or paired-chain data. In a later genetic analysis, fewer N-insertions in productive TCRs were reported among donors in an Asian-associated ancestry cluster than the roughly 700-donor mean. An association between a missense DCLRE1C variant and V-gene and J-gene trimming of TCR beta chains was found in a later genetic analysis and replicated in an independent cohort. Broadly in line with IMGT annotations, most TCR beta V segments showed up in productive rearrangements about 87% or about 30% of the time in an earlier analysis of several hundred of the donors. In a later analysis, HLA-associated TCR beta chains were found to be more clonally expanded and to have lower generation probabilities than equally common non-associated chains. Specific HLA alleles were associated with 15,000 to 20,000 TCR beta sequences at a false discovery rate of 0.05 in a later analysis. The 87-base-pair reads could not distinguish some IMGT-functional V segments, including TRBV6-2 and TRBV6-3, so those segments were excluded. A further reported finding was that TCR beta sequences accurately predicted the HLA-A and HLA-B alleles for most subjects in the first cohort. Three of the identified cytomegalovirus-associated TCR beta chains were confirmed in vitro to be specific for cytomegalovirus antigens. A later analysis reported that several top co-occurrence clusters appeared linked to parvovirus B19, influenza, CMV and Epstein-Barr virus.

In total, fewer than 750 healthy bone marrow donors made up the cohort. Cohort members were all nominally healthy when sampled, although unrecorded immune exposures were likely present. The donor was CMV seropositive and belonged to the group of 250 to 350 seropositive cohort members. A peripheral blood sample was provided by each donor, and peripheral blood mononuclear cells were used for TCR beta sequencing. Genomic DNA was extracted from the blood cell samples with the Qiagen DNeasy Blood Extraction Kit. Remarks on this clone: The specificity of this receptor is unknown. Base qualities are missing; no much larger clone stands one base away.

Library prep was done by the immunoSEQ multiplex PCR assay. The multiplex PCR relied on a mix of 60 forward primers for TCR Vbeta segments and 13 reverse primers for TCR Jbeta segments. A multiplex PCR assay on genomic DNA amplified the CDR3 region of rearranged TCR beta genes. On the Illumina HiSeq System, the amplified TCR beta libraries were sequenced as 87-base-pair reads. Per the authors' processing: A later analysis counted some 80 million unique TCR beta chains across the 670 or so repertoires, and about 10 million of these chains were shared by at least two donors. Raw reads were error-corrected and collapsed into unique sequences with a nearest-neighbor algorithm that merged closely related sequences to remove PCR and sequencing errors. V, D and J gene segments were assigned by aligning CDR3 sequences to IMGT reference sequences. Each retained sequence needed at least a six-nucleotide match to both a V gene segment and a J gene segment. Rearrangements were called productive when the CDR3 lacked stop codons and stayed in frame with V and J; all others were non-productive. CDR3 was defined by IMGT convention, running from the second conserved V-encoded cysteine to the conserved J-encoded phenylalanine. The earlier analysis of fewer than 750 of the donors excluded sequences that lacked an unambiguous match to a single V gene segment. An earlier analysis of around 600 of the donors classified V segments as functional when productive rearrangements were above 56.7% and as segregating when the standard deviation between donors was above 5%. To diagnose cytomegalovirus status from the catalog of TCR beta chain sequences, a statistical classification framework was built. V and J gene assignment, in a later analysis, came from comparing TCR nucleotide sequences with IMGT/GENE-DB human TR gene sequences. A later analysis assigned CDR3 sequences and most-parsimonious VDJ recombination scenarios with the TCRdist pipeline. In a later analysis, each TCR beta chain was defined by its CDR3 amino acid sequence together with its V-gene family, and reads lacking a unique V-gene family were excluded. As a way to deal with suspected cross-contamination and a sequencing artifact, a later analysis dropped under 600 nucleotide sequences that were highly shared and had low generation probability. A later analysis calculated a clonal expansion index for each public chain from normalized within-repertoire ranks of inferred template counts. In a later analysis, generation probabilities were computed using a VDJ recombination model fitted to out-of-frame rearrangements, and the results were checked against IGoR. In a later analysis, TCR-TCR, TCR-HLA and TCR-CMV co-occurrence was scored with hypergeometric tests, and a repertoire-size bias correction was applied to TCR pairs. To estimate false discovery rates, a later analysis permuted the HLA or CMV assignments 20 times. A later analysis grouped co-occurring TCRs with DBSCAN, adding TCRdist sequence similarity when clustering within HLA-allele-positive subsets. Repertoires with fewer than 30,000 or more than 120,000 public chains were left out of co-occurrence clustering, as were five repertoires with anomalous nucleotide sharing. TCRdb carries this immuneACCESS record with in-frame sequences only. Its versions omit some clonotypes, under half of them owing to an unresolved V gene in the studies checked, with the rest unexplained. For V, J and clone size, that table is used; D and trimming come from the DNA. The table for this sample lists about 120,000 clones; 55% to 65% of them were counted only once. Over 8% of the sample lies in the top ten.

Taken from cysteine to phenylalanine, the CDR3 has 16 residues. The entry retains the CDR3 DNA only, 48 bases that are in frame from base 1. The germline V gene (reference sequence) provides CDR1 LNHDA and CDR2 SQIVND. Ends trimmed: V by 4 bases, J by 6 bases; bases unmatched to a gene: 12. Recombination joined TRBV19 with TRBJ1-1; the junction holds 9 bases that match TRBD1. This clonotype originated in a man between 35 and 55 years old in good health and CMV-seropositive. Sequencing input: PBMCs. The CDR3 protein is CASSTSRGQGLPEAFF. Here is the DNA: TGTGCCAGTAGTACCTCTCGGGGACAGGGTCTTCCTGAAGCTTTCTTT.